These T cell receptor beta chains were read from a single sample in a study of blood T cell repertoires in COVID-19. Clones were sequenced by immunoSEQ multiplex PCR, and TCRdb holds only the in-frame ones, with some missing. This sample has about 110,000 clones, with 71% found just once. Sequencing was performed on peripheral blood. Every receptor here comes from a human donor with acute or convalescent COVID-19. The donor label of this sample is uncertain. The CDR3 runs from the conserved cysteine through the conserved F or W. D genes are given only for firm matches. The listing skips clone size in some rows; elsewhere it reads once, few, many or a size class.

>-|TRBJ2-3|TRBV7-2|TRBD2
CASSLPGLAGGRGPDTQYF
TGTGCCAGCAGCCTCCCGGGACTAGCGGGGGGGCGGGGTCCAGATACGCAGTATTTT
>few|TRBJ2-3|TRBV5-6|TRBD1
CASSWDRGADTQYF
TGTGCCAGCAGCTGGGACAGGGGCGCAGATACGCAGTATTTT
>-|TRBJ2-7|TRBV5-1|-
CASKGTGAYEQYF
TGCGCCAGCAAAGGGACGGGGGCCTACGAGCAGTACTTC
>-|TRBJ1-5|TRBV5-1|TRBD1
CASSPTGVGQPQHF
TGCGCCAGCAGCCCGACAGGGGTTGGACAGCCCCAGCATTTT
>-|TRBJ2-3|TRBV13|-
CASSLDYGQGHTDTQYF
TGTGCCAGCAGCTTAGACTACGGGCAGGGGCACACAGATACGCAGTATTTT
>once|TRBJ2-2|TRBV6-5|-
CASTRGQYTGELFF
TGTGCCAGCACGCGTGGACAGTACACCGGGGAGCTGTTTTTT
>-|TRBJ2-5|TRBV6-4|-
CASKKEGGEAETQYF
TGTGCCAGCAAGAAAGAGGGTGGGGAAGCAGAGACCCAGTACTTC
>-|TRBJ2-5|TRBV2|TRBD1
CASRDGQGKTQYF
TGTGCCAGCAGAGATGGACAGGGGAAGACCCAGTACTTC
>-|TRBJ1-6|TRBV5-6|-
CASSRWRGGTRNNSPLHF
TGTGCCAGCAGCCGATGGAGGGGGGGGACAAGAAATAATTCACCCCTCCACTTT
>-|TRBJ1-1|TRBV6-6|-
CASRTSNTEAFF
TGTGCCAGCAGGACAAGTAACACTGAAGCTTTCTTT
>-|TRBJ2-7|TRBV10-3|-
CAISGQGSYEQYF
TGTGCCATCAGTGGTCAGGGGTCCTACGAGCAGTACTTC
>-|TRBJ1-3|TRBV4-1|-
CASSPGGGAGNTIYF
TGCGCCAGCAGCCCTGGGGGGGGAGCAGGAAACACCATATATTTT
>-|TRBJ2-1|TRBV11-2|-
CASSPIGGYNEQFF
TGTGCCAGCAGCCCGATAGGGGGCTACAATGAGCAGTTCTTC
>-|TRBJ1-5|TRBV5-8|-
CASSPMEGSSNQPQHF
TGTGCCAGCAGCCCCATGGAGGGGTCGAGCAATCAGCCCCAGCATTTT
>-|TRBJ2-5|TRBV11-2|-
CASSLELPETQYF
TGTGCCAGCAGCTTAGAACTCCCAGAGACCCAGTACTTC